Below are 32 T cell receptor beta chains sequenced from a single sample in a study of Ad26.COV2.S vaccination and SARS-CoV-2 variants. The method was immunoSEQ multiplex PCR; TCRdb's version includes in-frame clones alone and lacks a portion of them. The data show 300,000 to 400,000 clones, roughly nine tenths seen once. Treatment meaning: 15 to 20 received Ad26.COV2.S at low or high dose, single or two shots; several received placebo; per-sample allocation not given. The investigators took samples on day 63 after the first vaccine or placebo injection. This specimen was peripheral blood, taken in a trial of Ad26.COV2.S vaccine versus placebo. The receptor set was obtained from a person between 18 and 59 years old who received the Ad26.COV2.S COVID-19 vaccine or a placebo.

The CDR3 loop is CASSWTGNYGYTF. CDR3 DNA sequence: TGTGCCAGCAGCTGGACAGGAAACTATGGCTACACCTTC. V usage is TRBV11-1 and J usage is TRBJ1-2; TRBD1 agrees at 7 bases. This CDR3 spans 13 amino acids. Looked up from germline, CDR1 is SGHAT and CDR2 is FQDESV (reference sequence). With V trimmed by 4 bases and J by 2 bases, 1 base remained unmatched.

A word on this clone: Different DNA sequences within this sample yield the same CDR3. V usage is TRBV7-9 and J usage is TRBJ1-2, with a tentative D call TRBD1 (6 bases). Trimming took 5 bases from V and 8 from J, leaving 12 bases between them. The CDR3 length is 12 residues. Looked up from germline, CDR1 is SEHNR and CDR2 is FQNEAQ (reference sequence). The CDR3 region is CASSPTGGGYTF. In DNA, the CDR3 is TGTGCCAGCAGCCCGACAGGAGGCGGCTACACCTTC.

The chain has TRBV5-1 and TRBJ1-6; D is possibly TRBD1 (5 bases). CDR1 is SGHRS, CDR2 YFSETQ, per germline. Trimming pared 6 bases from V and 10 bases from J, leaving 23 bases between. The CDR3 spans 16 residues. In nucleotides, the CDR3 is TGCGCCAGCACAAGTAGGGCGGGGGGTCGGTACTCACCCCTCCACTTT. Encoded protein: CASTSRAGGRYSPLHF.

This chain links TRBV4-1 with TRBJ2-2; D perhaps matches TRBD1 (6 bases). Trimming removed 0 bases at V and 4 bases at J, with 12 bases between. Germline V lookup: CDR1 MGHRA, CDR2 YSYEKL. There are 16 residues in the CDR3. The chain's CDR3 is CASSQEGQGRTGELFF. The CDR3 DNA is TGCGCCAGCAGCCAAGAAGGGCAGGGGCGCACCGGGGAGCTGTTTTTT.

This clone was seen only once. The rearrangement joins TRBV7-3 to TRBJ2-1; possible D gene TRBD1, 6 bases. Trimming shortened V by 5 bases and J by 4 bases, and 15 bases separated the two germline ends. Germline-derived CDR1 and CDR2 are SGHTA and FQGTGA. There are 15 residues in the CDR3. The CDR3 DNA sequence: TGTGCCAGCAGCCCTTCAGGGGCTTCGTACAATGAGCAGTTCTTC. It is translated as CASSPSGASYNEQFF.

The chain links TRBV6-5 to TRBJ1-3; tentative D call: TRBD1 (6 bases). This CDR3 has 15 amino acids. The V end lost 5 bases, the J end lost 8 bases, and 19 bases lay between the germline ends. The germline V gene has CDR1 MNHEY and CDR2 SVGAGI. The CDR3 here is CASSKQDRFLDTIYF. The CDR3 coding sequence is TGTGCCAGCAGTAAACAGGACAGATTTTTAGACACCATATATTTT.

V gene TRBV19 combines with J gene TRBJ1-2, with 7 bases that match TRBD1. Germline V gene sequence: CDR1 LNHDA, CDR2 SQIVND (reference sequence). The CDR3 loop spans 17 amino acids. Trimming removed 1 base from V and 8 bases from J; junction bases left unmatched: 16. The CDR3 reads CASSIVFGTARPIGYTF. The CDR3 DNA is TGTGCCAGTAGTATAGTGTTCGGGACAGCCCGTCCAATCGGCTACACCTTC.

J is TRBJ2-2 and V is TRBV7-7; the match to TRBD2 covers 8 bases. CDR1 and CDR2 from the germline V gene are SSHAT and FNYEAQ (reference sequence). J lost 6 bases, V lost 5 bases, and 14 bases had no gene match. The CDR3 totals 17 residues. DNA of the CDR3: TGTGCCAGCAGCATCGGGGCGAGCGGGAGTTACGCCGGGGAGCTGTTTTTT. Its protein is CASSIGASGSYAGELFF.

CDR3 sequence: CASTSGGNTGELFF. CDR3 sequence (DNA): TGTGCCAGCACTTCCGGGGGGAACACCGGGGAGCTGTTTTTT. The genes are TRBV6-5 and TRBJ2-2; tentative D call: TRBD2 (6 bases). Per germline, CDR1 MNHEY and CDR2 SVGAGI. Between the trimmed V and J ends, which lost 7 bases and 1 base, there was a span of 10 bases. This CDR3 has 14 residues.

The chain's CDR3 is CASEAFVTQYF. In nucleotides, the CDR3 is TGTGCCAGCGAGGCCTTTGTTACGCAGTATTTT. This chain links TRBV28 with TRBJ2-3; D unresolved. Trimming removed 8 bases at V and 8 bases at J, with 11 bases between. Germline values: CDR1 MDHEN, CDR2 SYDVKM. The CDR3 contains 11 residues. Full variable domain (rest looked up from reference TRBV28 and TRBJ2-3): DVKVTQSSRYLVKRTGEKVFLECVQDMDHENMFWYRQDPGLGLRLIYFSYDVKMKEKGDIPEGYSVSREKKERFSLILESASTNQTSMYLCASEAFVTQYFGPGTRLTVL.

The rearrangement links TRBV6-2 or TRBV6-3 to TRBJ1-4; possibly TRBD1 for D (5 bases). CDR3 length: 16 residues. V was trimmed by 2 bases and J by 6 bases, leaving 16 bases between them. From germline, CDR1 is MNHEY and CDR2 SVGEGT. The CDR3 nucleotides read TGTGCCAGCAGTTACGGGACTGCGGGTTCTCATGAAAAACTGTTTTTT. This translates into CASSYGTAGSHEKLFF.

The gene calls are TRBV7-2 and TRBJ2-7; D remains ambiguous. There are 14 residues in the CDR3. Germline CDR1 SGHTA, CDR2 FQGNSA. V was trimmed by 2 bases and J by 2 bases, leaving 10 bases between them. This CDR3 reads CASSLNPEAYEQYF. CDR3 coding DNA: TGTGCCAGCAGCTTAAATCCCGAAGCCTACGAGCAGTACTTC.

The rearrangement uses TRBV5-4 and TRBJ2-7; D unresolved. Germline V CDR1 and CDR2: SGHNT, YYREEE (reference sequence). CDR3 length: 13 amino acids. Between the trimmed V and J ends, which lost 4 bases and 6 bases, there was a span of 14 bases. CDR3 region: CASSPLKETEQYF. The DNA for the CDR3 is TGTGCCAGCAGCCCCTTAAAGGAGACCGAGCAGTACTTC. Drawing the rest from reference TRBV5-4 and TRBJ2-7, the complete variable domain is ETGVTQSPTHLIKTRGQQVTLRCSSQSGHNTVSWYQQALGQGPQFIFQYYREEENGRGNFPPRFSGLQFPNYSSELNVNALELDDSALYLCASSPLKETEQYFGPGTRLTVT.

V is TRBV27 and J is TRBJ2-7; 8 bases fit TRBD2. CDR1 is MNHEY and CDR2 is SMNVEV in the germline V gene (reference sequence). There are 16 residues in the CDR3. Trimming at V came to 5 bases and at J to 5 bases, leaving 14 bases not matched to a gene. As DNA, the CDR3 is TGTGCCAGCAGTCCCTTGTCGGGAGGGCCATCCCACGAGCAGTACTTC. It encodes CASSPLSGGPSHEQYF.

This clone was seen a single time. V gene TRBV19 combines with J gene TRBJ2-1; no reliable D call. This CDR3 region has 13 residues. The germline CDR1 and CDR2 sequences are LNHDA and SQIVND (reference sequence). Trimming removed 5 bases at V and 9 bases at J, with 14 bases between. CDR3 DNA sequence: TGTGCCAGTAGTCCCCGCCCCCAAGGTGAGCAGTTCTTC. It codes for CASSPRPQGEQFF.

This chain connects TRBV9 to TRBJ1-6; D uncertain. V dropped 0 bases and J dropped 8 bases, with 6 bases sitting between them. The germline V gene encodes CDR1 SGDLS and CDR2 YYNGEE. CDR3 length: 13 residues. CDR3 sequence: CASSVGLDSPLHF. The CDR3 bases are TGTGCCAGCAGCGTAGGGTTGGATTCACCCCTCCACTTT.

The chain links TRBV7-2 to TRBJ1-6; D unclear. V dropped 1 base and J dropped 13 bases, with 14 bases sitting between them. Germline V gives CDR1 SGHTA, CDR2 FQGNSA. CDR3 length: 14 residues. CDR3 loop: CASSLDPPGAPLHF. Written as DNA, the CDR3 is TGTGCCAGCAGCTTAGATCCACCCGGAGCGCCCCTCCACTTT.

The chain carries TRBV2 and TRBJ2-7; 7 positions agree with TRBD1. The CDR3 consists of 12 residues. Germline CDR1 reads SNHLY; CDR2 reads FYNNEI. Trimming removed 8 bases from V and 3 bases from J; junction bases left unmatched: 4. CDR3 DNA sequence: TGTGCCAGCCAGGGGACAGACTACGAGCAGTACTTC. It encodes CASQGTDYEQYF.

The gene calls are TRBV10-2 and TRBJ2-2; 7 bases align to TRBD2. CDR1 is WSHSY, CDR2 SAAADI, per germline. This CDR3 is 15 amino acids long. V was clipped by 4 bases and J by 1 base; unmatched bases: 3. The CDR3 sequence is CASSGERENTGELFF. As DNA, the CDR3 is TGCGCCAGCAGTGGGGAGCGGGAGAACACCGGGGAGCTGTTTTTT.

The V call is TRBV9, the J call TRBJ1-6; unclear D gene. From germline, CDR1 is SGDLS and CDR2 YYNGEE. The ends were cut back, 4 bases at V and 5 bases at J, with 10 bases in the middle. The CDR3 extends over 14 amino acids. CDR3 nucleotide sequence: TGTGCCAGCAGCACTCAGAGGGATAATTCACCCCTCCACTTT. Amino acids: CASSTQRDNSPLHF.

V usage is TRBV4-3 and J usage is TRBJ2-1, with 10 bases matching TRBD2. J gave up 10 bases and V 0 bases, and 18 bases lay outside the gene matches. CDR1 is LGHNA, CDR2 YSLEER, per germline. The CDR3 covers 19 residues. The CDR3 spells CASSQDSFDWLAGEEEQFF. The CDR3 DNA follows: TGCGCCAGCAGCCAAGATAGTTTCGACTGGCTAGCGGGAGAAGAGGAGCAGTTCTTC.

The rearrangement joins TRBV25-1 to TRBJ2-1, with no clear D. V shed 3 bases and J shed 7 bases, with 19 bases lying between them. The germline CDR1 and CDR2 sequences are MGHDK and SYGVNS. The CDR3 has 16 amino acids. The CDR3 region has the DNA TGTGCCAGCAGTGATCACGGCGGAAACTCCTTTAATGAGCAGTTCTTC. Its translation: CASSDHGGNSFNEQFF.

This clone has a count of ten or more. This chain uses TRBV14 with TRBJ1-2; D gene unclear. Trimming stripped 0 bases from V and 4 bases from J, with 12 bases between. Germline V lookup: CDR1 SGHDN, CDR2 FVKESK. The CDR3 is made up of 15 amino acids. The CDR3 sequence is CASSQDGQVPYGYTF. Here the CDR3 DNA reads TGTGCCAGCAGCCAAGATGGGCAGGTCCCCTATGGCTACACCTTC. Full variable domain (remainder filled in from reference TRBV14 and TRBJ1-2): EAGVTQFPSHSVIEKGQTVTLRCDPISGHDNLYWYRRVMGKEIKFLLHFVKESKQDESGMPNNRFLAERTGGTYSTLKVQPAELEDSGVYFCASSQDGQVPYGYTFGSGTRLTVV.

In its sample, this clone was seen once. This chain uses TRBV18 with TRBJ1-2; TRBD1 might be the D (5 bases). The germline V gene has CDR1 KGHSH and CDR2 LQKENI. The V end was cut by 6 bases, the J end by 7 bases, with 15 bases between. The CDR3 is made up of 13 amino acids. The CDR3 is CASSGAGFGGYTF. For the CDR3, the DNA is TGTGCCAGCTCTGGGGCAGGGTTCGGTGGCTACACCTTC. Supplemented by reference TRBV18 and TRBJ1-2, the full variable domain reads NAGVMQNPRHLVRRRGQEARLRCSPMKGHSHVYWYRQLPEEGLKFMVYLQKENIIDESGMPKERFSAEFPKEGPSILRIQQVVRGDSAAYFCASSGAGFGGYTFGSGTRLTVV.

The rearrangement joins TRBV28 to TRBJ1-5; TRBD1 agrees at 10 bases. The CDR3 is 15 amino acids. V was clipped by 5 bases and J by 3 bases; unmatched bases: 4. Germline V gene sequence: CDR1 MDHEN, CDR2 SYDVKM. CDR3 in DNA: TGTGCCAGCAGTCGGACAGGGGGTATCAATCAGCCCCAGCATTTT. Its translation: CASSRTGGINQPQHF.

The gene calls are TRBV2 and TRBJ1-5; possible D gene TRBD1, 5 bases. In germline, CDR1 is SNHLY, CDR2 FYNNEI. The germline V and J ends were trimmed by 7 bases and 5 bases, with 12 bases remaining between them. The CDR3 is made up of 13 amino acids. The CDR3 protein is CASKVEGYQPQHF. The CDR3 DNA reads TGTGCCAGCAAAGTTGAGGGGTATCAGCCCCAGCATTTT.

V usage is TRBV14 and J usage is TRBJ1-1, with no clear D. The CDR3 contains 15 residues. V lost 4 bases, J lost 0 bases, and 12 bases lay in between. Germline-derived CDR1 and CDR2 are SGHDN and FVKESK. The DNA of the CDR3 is TGTGCCAGCAGCCCCCCCGGTCAGGTGAACACTGAAGCTTTCTTT. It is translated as CASSPPGQVNTEAFF. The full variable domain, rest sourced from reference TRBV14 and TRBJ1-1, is EAGVTQFPSHSVIEKGQTVTLRCDPISGHDNLYWYRRVMGKEIKFLLHFVKESKQDESGMPNNRFLAERTGGTYSTLKVQPAELEDSGVYFCASSPPGQVNTEAFFGQGTRLTVV.

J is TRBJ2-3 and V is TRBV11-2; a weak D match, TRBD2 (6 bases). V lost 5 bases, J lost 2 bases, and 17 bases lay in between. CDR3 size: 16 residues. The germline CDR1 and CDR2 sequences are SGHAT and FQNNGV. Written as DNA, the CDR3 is TGTGCCAGCAGCCCCCGACCGACTAGGGCCACAGATACGCAGTATTTT. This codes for CASSPRPTRATDTQYF.

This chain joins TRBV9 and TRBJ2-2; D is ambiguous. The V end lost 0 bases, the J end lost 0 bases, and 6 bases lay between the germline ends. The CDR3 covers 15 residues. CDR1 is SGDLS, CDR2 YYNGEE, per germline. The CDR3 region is CASSVEPANTGELFF. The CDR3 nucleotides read TGTGCCAGCAGCGTAGAACCCGCGAACACCGGGGAGCTGTTTTTT.

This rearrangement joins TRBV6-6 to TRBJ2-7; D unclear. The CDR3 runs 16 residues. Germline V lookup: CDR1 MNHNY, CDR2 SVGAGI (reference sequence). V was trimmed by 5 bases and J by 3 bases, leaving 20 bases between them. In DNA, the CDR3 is TGTGCCAGCAGTCCAGAATCCGAAACCTGGTTCTACGAGCAGTACTTC. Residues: CASSPESETWFYEQYF.

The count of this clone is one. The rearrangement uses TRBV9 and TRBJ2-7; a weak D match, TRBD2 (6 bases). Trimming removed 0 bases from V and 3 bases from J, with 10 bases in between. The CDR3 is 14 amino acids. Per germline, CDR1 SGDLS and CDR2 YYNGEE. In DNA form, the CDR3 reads TGTGCCAGCAGCGTAGCGGGGGTTGGCTACGAGCAGTACTTC. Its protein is CASSVAGVGYEQYF.

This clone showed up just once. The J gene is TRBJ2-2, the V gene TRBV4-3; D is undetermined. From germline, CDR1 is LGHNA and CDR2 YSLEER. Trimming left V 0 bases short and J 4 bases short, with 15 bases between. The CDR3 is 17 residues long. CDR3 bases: TGCGCCAGCAGCCAAGAAGGCAGGTTGAGCGCCACCGGGGAGCTGTTTTTT. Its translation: CASSQEGRLSATGELFF.